This T cell receptor beta chain was observed in a study of T cells in Graves' hyperthyroidism and ophthalmopathy. Study context: Prior to any treatment, at the point of initial diagnosis, peripheral blood was collected.

Amplification of TCR beta CDR3 regions used RNA as the template. First-round RT-PCR of the TCR CDR3 relied on the HTBI primer set. TCRdb ran MiXCR on the multiplex PCR reads and lists one entry per CDR3 protein. In the table there are approximately 620,000 distinct CDR3 sequences, 16% of which are singletons. General study results and limits: Also found in blood were most expanded thyroid clonotypes above 0.001.

Uncontrolled infection, other autoimmune disease, pregnancy or lactation excluded patients. The CDR3 length is 16 residues. J lost 0 bases, V lost 5 bases, and 7 bases had no gene match. From germline, CDR1 is MNHEY and CDR2 SVGEGT. This clonotype was seen repeatedly, ten times or more. Its antigen is not identified. The TCR originated in a woman aged 40 to 50 with Graves' ophthalmopathy. The chain employs TRBV6-2 or TRBV6-3 and TRBJ2-1, with 7 positions matching TRBD2. The sequenced sample consisted of blood. The CDR3 loop is CASSRAGPISYNEQFF. CDR3 nucleotide sequence: TGTGCCAGCAGTCGAGCGGGACCCATCTCCTACAATGAGCAGTTCTTC.